This T cell receptor beta chain was recorded in a study of blood T cells in healthy people across ages. CDR3 length: 14 residues. From germline, CDR1 is DFQATT and CDR2 SNEGSKA (reference sequence). Trimming cost V 0 bases and J 3 bases, with 9 bases left between them. Then a second PCR, running roughly 7 to 11 cycles, was carried out with a sample-barcoded 5' primer and a J-beta primer mix. TCRdb independently ran MiXCR on the 5' RACE reads; one entry per CDR3 protein. The table includes some 860,000 distinct CDR3 sequences, more than 55% detected once. Sequencing was carried out using blood. This chain links TRBV20-1 with TRBJ2-1; D perhaps matches TRBD2 (6 bases). The TCR originated in a middle-aged man in good health. DNA for the CDR3: TGCAGTGCTAGAGATGGAGGGGTCTACAATGAGCAGTTCTTC. This codes for CSARDGGVYNEQFF.